Shown below are 14 T cell receptor beta chains from a single sample sequenced in a study of cytomegalovirus exposure and HLA in healthy donors. The PCR had 60 Vbeta and 13 Jbeta primers. Using immunoSEQ multiplex PCR, the repertoire was profiled, and TCRdb retains in-frame clones only, with some absent. The sample holds around 140,000 clones, roughly 83% seen once. The specimen sequenced was PBMCs. The receptors here all came from a middle-aged man in good health and CMV-seronegative.

V is TRBV11-3 and J is TRBJ2-5; D unresolved. Germline-derived CDR1 and CDR2 are SGHNT and YENEEA. With 3 bases removed from V and 5 bases from J, the gap between germline ends came to 10 bases. CDR3 length: 13 residues. Written as DNA, the CDR3 is TGTGCCAGCAGCTTCGGTTCGCGGGAGACCCAGTACTTC. Its protein product is CASSFGSRETQYF.

J is TRBJ2-7 and V is TRBV9, with TRBD1 identical over 10 bases. The CDR3 is 14 residues long. Germline trimming cut 5 bases from V and 7 bases from J; bases unmatched to any gene: 9. CDR1 and CDR2 from the germline V gene are SGDLS and YYNGEE. The CDR3 sequence is CASRPDRGLGEQYF. In DNA, the CDR3 is TGTGCCAGCAGGCCTGACAGGGGGCTCGGAGAGCAGTACTTC.

This clone was detected once. The chain uses TRBV11-2 and TRBJ2-3; D not certain. V lost 2 bases, J lost 5 bases, and 8 bases lay in between. The CDR3 runs to 13 residues. CDR1 is SGHAT and CDR2 is FQNNGV in the germline V gene. CDR3 protein: CASSLRLGDTQYF. The CDR3 bases are TGTGCCAGCAGCTTAAGACTTGGAGATACGCAGTATTTT.

This clone was recorded only once. The same CDR3 is also encoded by other DNA sequences in this sample. The chain employs TRBV4-3 and TRBJ2-1; D is unresolved. Trimming left V 0 bases short and J 3 bases short, with 9 bases between. The CDR3 totals 15 residues. The germline CDR1 and CDR2 sequences are LGHNA and YSLEER. The CDR3 is CASSQDSGSYNEQFF. In nucleotides, the CDR3 is TGCGCCAGCAGCCAAGATTCCGGTAGCTACAATGAGCAGTTCTTC.

The chain joins TRBV15 to TRBJ1-6; the match to TRBD1 covers 9 bases. V lost 2 bases and J lost 2; bases outside the gene matches: 13. CDR1 is LNHNV, CDR2 YYDKDF, per germline (reference sequence). The CDR3 is 20 residues long. The CDR3 region is CATSRTVGGRQGAYNSPLHF. For the CDR3, the DNA is TGTGCCACCAGCAGAACCGTCGGAGGGCGACAGGGGGCCTATAATTCACCCCTCCACTTT.

The chain combines TRBV28 with TRBJ1-5; D might be TRBD1 (6 bases). Trimming removed 2 bases at V and 0 bases at J, with 11 bases between. Germline CDR1 is MDHEN and CDR2 is SYDVKM. The CDR3 has 16 amino acids. CDR3 protein: CASSLPTGNSNQPQHF. As DNA, the CDR3 is TGTGCCAGCAGTTTACCTACAGGGAATAGCAATCAGCCCCAGCATTTT.

V usage is TRBV18 and J usage is TRBJ1-4; 9 positions agree with TRBD1. The CDR3 runs to 18 residues. Germline V gene lookup returns CDR1 KGHSH and CDR2 LQKENI. V was clipped by 5 bases and J by 1 base; unmatched bases: 11. CDR3 amino acids: CASSWDRDYILTNEKLFF. The CDR3 bases are TGTGCCAGCTCATGGGACAGGGACTATATATTAACTAATGAAAAACTGTTTTTT.

This sequence joins TRBV11-2 and TRBJ2-1, with 9 nucleotides matching TRBD2. CDR1 and CDR2 from the germline V gene are SGHAT and FQNNGV. The CDR3 is 15 residues long. J was trimmed by 3 bases and V by 6 bases; bases with no gene match: 6. CDR3 region: CASSLSGSFYNEQFF. The CDR3 DNA is TGTGCCAGCAGTCTTAGCGGGAGCTTCTACAATGAGCAGTTCTTC.

There are a few counts of this clone. V usage is TRBV5-1 and J usage is TRBJ2-3, with 8 bases lining up with TRBD1. Germline loops: CDR1 SGHRS, CDR2 YFSETQ. CDR3 length: 16 residues. V lost 3 bases and J lost 2; bases outside the gene matches: 8. CDR3 residues: CASSWTGSSDTDTQYF. In DNA form, the CDR3 reads TGCGCCAGCAGCTGGACAGGGAGTTCAGACACAGATACGCAGTATTTT.

This clone was seen at least ten times. The J gene is TRBJ2-7, the V gene TRBV6-1, with 10 bases identical to TRBD2. The CDR3 is made up of 15 amino acids. V dropped 2 bases and J dropped 5; count of bases not matched to a gene: 6. The V gene's germline CDR1 is MNHNS and CDR2 SASEGT. CDR3 residues: CASSEKAGGPDEQYF. CDR3 sequence (DNA): TGTGCCAGCAGTGAAAAAGCGGGAGGGCCCGACGAGCAGTACTTC.

The chain employs TRBV21-1 and TRBJ1-5; the table's D gene call, TRBD1, was not cross checked with the DNA. TRBV21-1 is assigned pseudogene status. CDR3 size: 15 residues. The DNA of the CDR3 is TGTGCCAGCAGCAAAGGACCAGGGGTCAATCAGCCCCAGCATTTT. Its protein is CASSKGPGVNQPQHF.

The chain carries TRBV7-9 and TRBJ1-2, with 7 positions matching TRBD1. Trimming removed 5 bases from V and 2 bases from J; junction bases left unmatched: 5. The CDR3 contains 14 residues. Germline V CDR1 and CDR2: SEHNR, FQNEAQ (reference sequence). The chain's CDR3 is CASSETTGNYGYTF. CDR3 DNA sequence: TGTGCCAGCAGCGAAACGACAGGGAACTATGGCTACACCTTC.

J is TRBJ2-1 and V is TRBV4-3; 9 bases map to TRBD2. The V gene end was trimmed by 0 bases and the J gene end by 8 bases; junction bases not matched to a gene: 5. Germline CDR1 reads LGHNA; CDR2 reads YSLEER. CDR3 length: 15 residues. CDR3 amino acids: CASSQDRAGGDEQFF. DNA of the CDR3: TGCGCCAGCAGCCAAGACCGAGCGGGAGGCGATGAGCAGTTCTTC.

V usage is TRBV30 and J usage is TRBJ1-3; D is possibly TRBD1 (5 bases). The ends were cut back, 0 bases at V and 2 bases at J, with 8 bases in the middle. The CDR3 has 14 residues. Germline V CDR1 and CDR2: GTSNPN, SVGIG (reference sequence). The CDR3 DNA follows: TGTGCCTGGAGTGTAGGGGTTGCTGGAAACACCATATATTTT. It specifies CAWSVGVAGNTIYF.